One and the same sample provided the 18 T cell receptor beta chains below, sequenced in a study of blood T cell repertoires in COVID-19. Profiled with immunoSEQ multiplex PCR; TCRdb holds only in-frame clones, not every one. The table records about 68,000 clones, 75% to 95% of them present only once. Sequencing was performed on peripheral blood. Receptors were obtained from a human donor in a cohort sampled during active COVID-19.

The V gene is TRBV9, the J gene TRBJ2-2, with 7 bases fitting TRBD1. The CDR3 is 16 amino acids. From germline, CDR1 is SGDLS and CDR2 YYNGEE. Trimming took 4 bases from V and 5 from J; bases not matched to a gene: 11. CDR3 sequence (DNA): TGTGCCAGCAGCCCACCGACAGGGCCGGGGACCGGGGAGCTGTTTTTT. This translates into CASSPPTGPGTGELFF.

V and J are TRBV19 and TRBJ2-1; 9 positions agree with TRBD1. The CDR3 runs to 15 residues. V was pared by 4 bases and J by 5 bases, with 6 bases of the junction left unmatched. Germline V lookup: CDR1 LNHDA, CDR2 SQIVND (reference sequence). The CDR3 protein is CASSTGTGPNNEQFF. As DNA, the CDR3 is TGTGCCAGTAGTACCGGGACAGGGCCTAACAATGAGCAGTTCTTC.

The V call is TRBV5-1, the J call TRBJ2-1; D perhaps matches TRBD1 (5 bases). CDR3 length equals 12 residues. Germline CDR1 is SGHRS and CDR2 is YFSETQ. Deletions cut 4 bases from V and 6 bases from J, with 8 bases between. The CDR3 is CASSLQGNEQFF. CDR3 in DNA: TGCGCCAGCAGCCTCCAGGGCAATGAGCAGTTCTTC.

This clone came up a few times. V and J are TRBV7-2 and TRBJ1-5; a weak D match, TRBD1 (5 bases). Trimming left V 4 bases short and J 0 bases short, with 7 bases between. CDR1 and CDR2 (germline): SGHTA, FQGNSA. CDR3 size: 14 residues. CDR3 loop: CASSWGGSNQPQHF. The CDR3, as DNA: TGTGCCAGCAGCTGGGGGGGTAGCAATCAGCCCCAGCATTTT. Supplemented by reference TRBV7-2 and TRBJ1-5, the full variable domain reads GAGVSQSPSNKVTEKGKDVELRCDPISGHTALYWYRQSLGQGLEFLIYFQGNSAPDKSGLPSDRFSAERTGGSVSTLTIQRTQQEDSAVYLCASSWGGSNQPQHFGDGTRLSIL.

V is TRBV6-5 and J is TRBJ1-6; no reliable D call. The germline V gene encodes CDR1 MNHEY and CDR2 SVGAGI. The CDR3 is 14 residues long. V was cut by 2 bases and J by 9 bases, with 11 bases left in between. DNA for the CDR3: TGTGCCAGCAGTTACGGGCAGAACCGTTCACCCCTCCACTTT. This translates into CASSYGQNRSPLHF.

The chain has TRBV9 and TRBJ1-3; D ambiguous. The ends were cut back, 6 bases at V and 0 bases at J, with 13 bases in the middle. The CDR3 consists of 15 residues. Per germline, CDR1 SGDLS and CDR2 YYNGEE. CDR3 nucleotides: TGTGCCAGCACCCGAGGAGACGGCTCTGGAAACACCATATATTTT. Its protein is CASTRGDGSGNTIYF. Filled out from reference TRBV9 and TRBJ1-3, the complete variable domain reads DSGVTQTPKHLITATGQRVTLRCSPRSGDLSVYWYQQSLDQGLQFLIQYYNGEERAKGNILERFSAQQFPDLHSELNLSSLELGDSALYFCASTRGDGSGNTIYFGEGSWLTVV.

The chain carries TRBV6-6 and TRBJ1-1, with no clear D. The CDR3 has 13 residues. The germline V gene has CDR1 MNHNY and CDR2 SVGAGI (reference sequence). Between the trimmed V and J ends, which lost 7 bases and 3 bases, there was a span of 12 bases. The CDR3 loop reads CASTRPADTEAFF. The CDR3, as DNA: TGTGCCAGCACCCGGCCGGCGGACACTGAAGCTTTCTTT.

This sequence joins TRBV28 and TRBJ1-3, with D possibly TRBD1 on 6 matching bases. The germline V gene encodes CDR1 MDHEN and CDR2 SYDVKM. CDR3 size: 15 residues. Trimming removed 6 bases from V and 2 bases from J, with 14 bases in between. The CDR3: CASSIPGDAGNTIYF. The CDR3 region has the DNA TGTGCCAGCAGCATTCCAGGGGATGCTGGAAACACCATATATTTT.

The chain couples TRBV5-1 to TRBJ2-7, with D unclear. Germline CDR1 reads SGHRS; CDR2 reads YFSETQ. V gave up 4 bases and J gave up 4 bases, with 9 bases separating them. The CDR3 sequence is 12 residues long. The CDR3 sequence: CASSTGRYEQYF. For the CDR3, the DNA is TGCGCCAGCAGCACGGGTCGTTACGAGCAGTACTTC.

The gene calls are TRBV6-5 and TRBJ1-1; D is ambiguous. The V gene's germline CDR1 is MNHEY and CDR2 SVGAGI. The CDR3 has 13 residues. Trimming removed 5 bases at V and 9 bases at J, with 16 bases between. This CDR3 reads CASSPHIERKAFF. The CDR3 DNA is TGTGCCAGCAGTCCACATATCGAGAGGAAAGCTTTCTTT.

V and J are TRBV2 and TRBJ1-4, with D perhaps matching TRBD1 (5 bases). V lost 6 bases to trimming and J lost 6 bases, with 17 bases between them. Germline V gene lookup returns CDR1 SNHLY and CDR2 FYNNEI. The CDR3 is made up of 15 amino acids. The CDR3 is CASRMEWQGYEKLFF. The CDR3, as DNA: TGTGCCAGCAGAATGGAATGGCAGGGTTATGAAAAACTGTTTTTT. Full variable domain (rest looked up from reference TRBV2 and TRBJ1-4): EPEVTQTPSHQVTQMGQEVILRCVPISNHLYFYWYRQILGQKVEFLVSFYNNEISEKSEIFDDQFSVERPDGSNFTLKIRSTKLEDSAMYFCASRMEWQGYEKLFFGSGTQLSVL.

The CDR3 is CASRPQGGYGYTF. CDR3 in DNA: TGTGCCAGCAGACCACAGGGGGGCTATGGCTACACCTTC. The chain employs TRBV28 and TRBJ1-2; TRBD1 aligns across 8 bases. The CDR3 is made up of 13 amino acids. The germline V gene encodes CDR1 MDHEN and CDR2 SYDVKM. Trimming took 6 bases from V and 4 from J; bases not matched to a gene: 4.

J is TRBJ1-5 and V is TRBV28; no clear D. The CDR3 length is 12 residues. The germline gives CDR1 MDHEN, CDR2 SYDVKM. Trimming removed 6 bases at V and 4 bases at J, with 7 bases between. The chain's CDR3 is CASRGLNQPQHF. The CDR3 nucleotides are TGTGCCAGCAGAGGACTAAATCAGCCCCAGCATTTT.

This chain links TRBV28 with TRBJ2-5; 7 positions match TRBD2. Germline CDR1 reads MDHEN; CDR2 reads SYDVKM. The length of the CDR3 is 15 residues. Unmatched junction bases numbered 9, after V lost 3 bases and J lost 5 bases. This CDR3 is CASSLRFLGGETQYF. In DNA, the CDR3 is TGTGCCAGCAGTTTGCGGTTCCTCGGGGGGGAGACCCAGTACTTC.

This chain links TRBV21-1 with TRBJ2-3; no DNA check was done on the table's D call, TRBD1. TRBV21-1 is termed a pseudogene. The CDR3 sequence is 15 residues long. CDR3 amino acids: CASSKEGTELDTQYF. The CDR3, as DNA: TGTGCCAGCAGCAAAGAGGGGACAGAGCTGGATACGCAGTATTTT.

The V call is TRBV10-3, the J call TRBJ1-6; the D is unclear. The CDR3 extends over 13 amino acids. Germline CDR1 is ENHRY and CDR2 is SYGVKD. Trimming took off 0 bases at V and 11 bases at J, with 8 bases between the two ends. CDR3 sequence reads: CAISESAKTPLHF. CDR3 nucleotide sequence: TGTGCCATCAGTGAGTCGGCAAAAACACCCCTCCACTTT.

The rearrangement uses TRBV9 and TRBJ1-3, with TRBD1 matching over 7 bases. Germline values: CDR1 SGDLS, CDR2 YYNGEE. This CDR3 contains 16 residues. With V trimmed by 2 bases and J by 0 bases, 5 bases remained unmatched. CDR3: CASSVDRALSGNTIYF. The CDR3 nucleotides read TGTGCCAGCAGCGTCGACAGGGCGCTCTCTGGAAACACCATATATTTT.

The CDR3 loop is CASSPPGGRGASSGANVLTF. The CDR3 DNA sequence: TGTGCCAGCAGTCCCCCCGGCGGGAGAGGAGCGAGCTCTGGGGCCAACGTCCTGACTTTC. The V and J genes are TRBV28 and TRBJ2-6; 7 nucleotides agree with TRBD2. This CDR3 spans 20 amino acids. The V gene end was trimmed by 5 bases and the J gene end by 0 bases; junction bases not matched to a gene: 16. Looked up from germline, CDR1 is MDHEN and CDR2 is SYDVKM.